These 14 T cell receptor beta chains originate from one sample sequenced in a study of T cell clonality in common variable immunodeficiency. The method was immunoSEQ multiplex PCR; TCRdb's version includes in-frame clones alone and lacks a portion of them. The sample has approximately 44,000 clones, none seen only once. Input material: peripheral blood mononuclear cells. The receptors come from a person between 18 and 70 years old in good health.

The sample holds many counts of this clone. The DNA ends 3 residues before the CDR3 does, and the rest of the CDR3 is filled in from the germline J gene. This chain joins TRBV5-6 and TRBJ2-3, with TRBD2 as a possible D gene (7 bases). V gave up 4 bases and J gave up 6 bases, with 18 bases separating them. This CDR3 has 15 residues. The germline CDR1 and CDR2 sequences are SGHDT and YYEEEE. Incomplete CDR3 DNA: TGTGCCAGCAGCCGCGGGGGCGGGAGTTACGATACG. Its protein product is CASSRGGGSYDT. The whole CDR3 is CASSRGGGSYDTQYF.

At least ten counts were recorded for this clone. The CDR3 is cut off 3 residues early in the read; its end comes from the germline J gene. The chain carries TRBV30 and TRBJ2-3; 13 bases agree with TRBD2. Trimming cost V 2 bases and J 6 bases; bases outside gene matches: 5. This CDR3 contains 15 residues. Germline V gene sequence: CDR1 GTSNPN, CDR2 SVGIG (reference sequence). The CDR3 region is CAWSRLAGGADTQYF. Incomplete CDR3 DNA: TGTGCCTGGAGTCGACTAGCGGGAGGCGCCGATACG.

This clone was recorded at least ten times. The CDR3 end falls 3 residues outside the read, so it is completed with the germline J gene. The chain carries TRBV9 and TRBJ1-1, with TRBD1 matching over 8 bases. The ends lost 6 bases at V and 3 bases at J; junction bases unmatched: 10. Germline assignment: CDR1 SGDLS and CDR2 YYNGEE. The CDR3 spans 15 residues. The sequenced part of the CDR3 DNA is TGTGCCAGCAACTCGACAGGGGCTAGGGACACTGAA. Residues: CASNSTGARDTE. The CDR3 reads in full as CASNSTGARDTEAFF.

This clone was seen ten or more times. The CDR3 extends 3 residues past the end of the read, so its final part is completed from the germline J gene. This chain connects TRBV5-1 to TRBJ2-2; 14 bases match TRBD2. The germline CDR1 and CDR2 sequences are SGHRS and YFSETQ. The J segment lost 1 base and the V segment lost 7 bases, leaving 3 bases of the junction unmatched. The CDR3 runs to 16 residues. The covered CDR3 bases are TGCGCCAGCCGGACTAGCGGGGGGCAGAACACCGGGGAG. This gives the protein CASRTSGGQNTGE. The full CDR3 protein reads CASRTSGGQNTGELFF.

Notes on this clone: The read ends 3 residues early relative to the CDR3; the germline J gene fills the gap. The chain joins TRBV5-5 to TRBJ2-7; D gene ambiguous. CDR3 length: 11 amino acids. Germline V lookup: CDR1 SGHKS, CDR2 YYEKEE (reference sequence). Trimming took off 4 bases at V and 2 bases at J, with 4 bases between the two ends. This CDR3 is CASSEAYEQYF. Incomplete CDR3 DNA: TGTGCCAGCAGCGAGGCCTACGAG.

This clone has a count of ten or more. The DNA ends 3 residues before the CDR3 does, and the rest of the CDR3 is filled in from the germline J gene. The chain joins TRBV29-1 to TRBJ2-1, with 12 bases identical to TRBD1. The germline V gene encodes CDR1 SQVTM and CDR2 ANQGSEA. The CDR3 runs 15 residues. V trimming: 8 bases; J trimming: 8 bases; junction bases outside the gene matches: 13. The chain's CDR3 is CSHGPGTGGGDEQFF. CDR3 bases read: TGCAGCCACGGCCCGGGGACAGGGGGCGGGGATGAG.

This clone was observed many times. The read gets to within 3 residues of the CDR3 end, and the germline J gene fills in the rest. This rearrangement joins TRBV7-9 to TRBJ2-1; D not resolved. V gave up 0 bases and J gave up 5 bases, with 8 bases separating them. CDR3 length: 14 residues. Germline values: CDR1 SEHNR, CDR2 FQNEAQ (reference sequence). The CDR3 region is CASSLAIVHNEQFF. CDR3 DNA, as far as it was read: TGTGCCAGCAGCTTAGCGATAGTCCACAATGAG.

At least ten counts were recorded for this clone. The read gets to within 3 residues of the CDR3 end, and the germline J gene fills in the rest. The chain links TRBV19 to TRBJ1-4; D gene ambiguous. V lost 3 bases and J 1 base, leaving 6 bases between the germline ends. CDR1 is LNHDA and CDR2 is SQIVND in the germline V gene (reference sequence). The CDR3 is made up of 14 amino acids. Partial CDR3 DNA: TGTGCCAGTAGTATCGGGGAAACTAATGAAAAA. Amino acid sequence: CASSIGETNEK. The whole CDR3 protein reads CASSIGETNEKLFF.

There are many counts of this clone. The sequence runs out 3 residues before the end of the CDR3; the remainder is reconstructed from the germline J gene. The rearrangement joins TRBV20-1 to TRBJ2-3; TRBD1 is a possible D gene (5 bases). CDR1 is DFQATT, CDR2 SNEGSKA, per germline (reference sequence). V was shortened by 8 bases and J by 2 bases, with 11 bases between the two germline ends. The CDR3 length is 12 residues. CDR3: CSWGGFTDTQYF. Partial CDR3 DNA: TGCAGTTGGGGCGGCTTCACAGATACG.

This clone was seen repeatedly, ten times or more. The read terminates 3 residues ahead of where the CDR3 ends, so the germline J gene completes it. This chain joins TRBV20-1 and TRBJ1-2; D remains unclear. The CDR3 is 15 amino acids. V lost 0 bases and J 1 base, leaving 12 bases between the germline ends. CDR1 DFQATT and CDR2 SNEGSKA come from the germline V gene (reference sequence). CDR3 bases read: TGCAGTGCTAGAGACAGGAAAATTATTAACTATGGC. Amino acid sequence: CSARDRKIINYG. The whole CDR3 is CSARDRKIINYGYTF.

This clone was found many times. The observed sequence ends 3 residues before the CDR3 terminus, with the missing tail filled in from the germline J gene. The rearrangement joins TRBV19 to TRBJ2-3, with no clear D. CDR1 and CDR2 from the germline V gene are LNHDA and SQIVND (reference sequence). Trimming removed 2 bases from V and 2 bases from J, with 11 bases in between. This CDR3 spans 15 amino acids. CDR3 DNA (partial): TGTGCCAGTAGTATAAGGGCAGGAAACACAGATACG. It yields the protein CASSIRAGNTDT. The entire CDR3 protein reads CASSIRAGNTDTQYF.

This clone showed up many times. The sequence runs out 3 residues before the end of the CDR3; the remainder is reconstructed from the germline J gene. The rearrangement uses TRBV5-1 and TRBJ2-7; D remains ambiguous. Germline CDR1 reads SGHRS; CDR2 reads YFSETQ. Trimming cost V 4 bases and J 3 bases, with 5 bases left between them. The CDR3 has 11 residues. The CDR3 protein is CASSASYEQYF. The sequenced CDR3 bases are TGCGCCAGCAGCGCTAGCTACGAG.

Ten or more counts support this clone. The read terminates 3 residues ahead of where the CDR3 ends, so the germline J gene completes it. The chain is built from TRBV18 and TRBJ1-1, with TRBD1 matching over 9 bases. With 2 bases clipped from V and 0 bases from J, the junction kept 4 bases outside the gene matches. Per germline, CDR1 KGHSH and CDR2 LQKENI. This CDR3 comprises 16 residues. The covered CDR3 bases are TGTGCCAGCTCACCAACCGGGACAGGGATGAACACTGAA. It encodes CASSPTGTGMNTE. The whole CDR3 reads CASSPTGTGMNTEAFF.

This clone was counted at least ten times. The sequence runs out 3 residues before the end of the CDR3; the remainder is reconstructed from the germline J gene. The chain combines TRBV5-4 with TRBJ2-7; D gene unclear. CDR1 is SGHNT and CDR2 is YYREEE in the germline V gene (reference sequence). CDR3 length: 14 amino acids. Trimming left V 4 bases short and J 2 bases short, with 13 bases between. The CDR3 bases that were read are TGTGCCAGCAGCAGCAGACAAGCTCCCTACGAG. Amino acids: CASSSRQAPYE. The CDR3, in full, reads CASSSRQAPYEQYF.